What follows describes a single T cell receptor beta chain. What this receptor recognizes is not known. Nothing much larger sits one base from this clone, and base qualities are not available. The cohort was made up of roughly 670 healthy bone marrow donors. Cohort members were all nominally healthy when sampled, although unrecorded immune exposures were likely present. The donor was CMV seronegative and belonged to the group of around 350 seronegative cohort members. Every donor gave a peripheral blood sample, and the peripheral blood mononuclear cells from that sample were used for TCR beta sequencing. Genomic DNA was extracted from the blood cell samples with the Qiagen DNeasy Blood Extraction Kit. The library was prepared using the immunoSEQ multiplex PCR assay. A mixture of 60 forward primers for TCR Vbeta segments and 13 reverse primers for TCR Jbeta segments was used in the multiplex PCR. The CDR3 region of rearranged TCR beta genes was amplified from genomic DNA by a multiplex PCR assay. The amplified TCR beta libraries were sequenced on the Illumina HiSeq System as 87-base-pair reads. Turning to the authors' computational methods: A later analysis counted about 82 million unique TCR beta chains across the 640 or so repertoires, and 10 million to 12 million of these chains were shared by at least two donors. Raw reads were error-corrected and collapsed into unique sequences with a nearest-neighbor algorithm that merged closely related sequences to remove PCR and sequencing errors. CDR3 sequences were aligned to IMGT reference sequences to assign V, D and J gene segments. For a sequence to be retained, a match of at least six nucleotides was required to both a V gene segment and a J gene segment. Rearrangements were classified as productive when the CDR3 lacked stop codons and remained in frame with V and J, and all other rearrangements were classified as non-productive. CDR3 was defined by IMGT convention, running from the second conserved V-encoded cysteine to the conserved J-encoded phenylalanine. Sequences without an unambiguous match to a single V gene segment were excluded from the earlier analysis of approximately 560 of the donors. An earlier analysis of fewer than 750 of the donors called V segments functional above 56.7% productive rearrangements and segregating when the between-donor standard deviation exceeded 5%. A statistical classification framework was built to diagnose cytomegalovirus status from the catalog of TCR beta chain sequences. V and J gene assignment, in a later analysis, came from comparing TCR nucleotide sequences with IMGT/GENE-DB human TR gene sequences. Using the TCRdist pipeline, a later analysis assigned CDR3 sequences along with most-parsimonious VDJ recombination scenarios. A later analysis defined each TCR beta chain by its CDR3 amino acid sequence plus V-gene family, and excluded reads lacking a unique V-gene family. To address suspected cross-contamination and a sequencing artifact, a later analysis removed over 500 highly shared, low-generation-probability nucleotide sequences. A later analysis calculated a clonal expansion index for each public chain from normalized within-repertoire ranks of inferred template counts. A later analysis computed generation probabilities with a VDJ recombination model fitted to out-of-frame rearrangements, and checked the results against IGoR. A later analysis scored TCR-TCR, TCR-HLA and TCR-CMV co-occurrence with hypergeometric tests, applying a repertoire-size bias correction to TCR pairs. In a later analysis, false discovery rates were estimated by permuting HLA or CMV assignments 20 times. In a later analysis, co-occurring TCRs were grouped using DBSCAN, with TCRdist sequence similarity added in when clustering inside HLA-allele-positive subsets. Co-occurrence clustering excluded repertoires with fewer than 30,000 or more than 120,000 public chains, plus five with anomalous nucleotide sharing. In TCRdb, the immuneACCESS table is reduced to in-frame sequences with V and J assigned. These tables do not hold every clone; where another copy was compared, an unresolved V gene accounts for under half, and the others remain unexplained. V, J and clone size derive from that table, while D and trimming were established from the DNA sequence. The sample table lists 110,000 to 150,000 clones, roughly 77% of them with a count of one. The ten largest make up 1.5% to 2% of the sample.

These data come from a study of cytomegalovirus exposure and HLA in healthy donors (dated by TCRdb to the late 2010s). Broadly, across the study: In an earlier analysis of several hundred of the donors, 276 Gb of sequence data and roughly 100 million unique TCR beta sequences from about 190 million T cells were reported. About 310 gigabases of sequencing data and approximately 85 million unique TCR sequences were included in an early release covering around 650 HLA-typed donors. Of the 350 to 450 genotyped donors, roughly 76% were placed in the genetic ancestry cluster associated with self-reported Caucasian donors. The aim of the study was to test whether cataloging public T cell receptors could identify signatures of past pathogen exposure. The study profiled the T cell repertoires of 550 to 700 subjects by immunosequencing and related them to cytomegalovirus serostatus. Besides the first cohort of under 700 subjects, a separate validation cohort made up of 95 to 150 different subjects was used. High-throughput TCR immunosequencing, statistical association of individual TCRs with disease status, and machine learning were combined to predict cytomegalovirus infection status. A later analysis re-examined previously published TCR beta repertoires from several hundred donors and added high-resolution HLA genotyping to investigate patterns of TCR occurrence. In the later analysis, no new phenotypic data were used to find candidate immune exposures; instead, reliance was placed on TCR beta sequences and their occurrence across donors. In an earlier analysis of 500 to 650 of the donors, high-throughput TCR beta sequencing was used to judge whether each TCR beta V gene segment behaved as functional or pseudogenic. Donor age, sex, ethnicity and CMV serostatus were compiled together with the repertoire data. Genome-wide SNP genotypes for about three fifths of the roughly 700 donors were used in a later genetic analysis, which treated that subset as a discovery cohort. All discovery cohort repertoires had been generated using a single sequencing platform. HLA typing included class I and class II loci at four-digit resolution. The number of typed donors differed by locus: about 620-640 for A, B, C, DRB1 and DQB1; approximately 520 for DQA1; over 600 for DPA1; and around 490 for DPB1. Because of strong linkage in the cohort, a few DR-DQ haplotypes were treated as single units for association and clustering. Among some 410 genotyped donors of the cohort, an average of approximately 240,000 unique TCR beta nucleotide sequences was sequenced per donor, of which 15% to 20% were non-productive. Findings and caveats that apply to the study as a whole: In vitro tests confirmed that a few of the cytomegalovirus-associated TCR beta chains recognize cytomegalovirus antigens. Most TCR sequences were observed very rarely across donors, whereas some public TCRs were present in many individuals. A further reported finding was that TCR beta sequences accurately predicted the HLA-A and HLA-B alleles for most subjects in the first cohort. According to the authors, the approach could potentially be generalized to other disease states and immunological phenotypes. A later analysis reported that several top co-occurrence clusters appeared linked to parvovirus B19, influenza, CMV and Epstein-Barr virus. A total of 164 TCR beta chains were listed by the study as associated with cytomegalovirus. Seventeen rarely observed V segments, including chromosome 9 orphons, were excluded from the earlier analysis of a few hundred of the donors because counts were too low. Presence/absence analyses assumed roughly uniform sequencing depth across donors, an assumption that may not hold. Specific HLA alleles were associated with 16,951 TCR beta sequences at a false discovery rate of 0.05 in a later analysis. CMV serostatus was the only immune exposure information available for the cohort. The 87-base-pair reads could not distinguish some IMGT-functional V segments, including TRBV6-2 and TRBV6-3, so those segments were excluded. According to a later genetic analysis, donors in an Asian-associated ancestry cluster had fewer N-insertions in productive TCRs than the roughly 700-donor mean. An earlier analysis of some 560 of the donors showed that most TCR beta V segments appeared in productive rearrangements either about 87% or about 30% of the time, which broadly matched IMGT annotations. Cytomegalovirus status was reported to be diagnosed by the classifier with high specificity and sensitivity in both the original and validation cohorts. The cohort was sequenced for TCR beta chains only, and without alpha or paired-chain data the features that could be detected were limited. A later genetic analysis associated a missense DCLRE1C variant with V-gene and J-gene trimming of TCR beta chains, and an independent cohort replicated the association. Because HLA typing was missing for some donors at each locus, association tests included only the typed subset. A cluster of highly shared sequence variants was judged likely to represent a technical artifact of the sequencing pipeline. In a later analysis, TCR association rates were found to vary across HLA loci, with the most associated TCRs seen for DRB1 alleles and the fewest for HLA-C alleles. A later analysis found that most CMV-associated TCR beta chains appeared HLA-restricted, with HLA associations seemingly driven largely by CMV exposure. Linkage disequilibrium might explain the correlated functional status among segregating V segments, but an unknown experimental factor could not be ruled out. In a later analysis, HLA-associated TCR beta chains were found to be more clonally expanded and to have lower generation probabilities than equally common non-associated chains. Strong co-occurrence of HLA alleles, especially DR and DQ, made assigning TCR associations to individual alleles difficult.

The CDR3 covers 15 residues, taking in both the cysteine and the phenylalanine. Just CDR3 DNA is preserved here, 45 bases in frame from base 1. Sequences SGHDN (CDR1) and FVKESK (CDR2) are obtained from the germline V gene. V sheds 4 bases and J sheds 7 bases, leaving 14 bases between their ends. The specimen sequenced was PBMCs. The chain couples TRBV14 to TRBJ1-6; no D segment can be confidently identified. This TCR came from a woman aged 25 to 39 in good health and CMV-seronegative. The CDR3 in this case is CASSPEFGGNSPLHF. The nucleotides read TGTGCCAGCAGCCCCGAATTCGGAGGGAATTCACCCCTCCACTTT.